The 22 T cell receptor beta chains below come from one sample, sequenced in a study of neurological immune-mediated disorders. TCRdb reprocessed the 5' RACE reads via MiXCR and lists one record per CDR3 protein. The data contain about 74,000 distinct CDR3 sequences, 5.2% of them singletons. The sequencing input was PBMCs. These receptors all come from a man in his late teens or twenties with multiple sclerosis.

In this sample, this clonotype turned up many times. V usage is TRBV6-6 and J usage is TRBJ2-6; tentative D call: TRBD1 (5 bases). Germline CDR1 is MNHNY and CDR2 is SVGAGI (reference sequence). V lost 8 bases and J 1 base, leaving 12 bases between the germline ends. The CDR3 covers 15 residues. CDR3 loop: CASGDSRSGANVLTF. The CDR3 coding sequence is TGTGCCAGCGGTGACAGTCGATCTGGGGCCAACGTCCTGACTTTC.

The sample holds many counts of this clonotype. V usage is TRBV20-1 and J usage is TRBJ2-5, with 12 bases lining up with TRBD2. CDR3 size: 16 residues. Trimming at V came to 3 bases and at J to 6 bases, leaving 11 bases not matched to a gene. Germline V lookup: CDR1 DFQATT, CDR2 SNEGSKA (reference sequence). CDR3 amino acids: CSAREGLAGVGKTQYF. In DNA form, the CDR3 reads TGCAGTGCTAGGGAGGGACTAGCGGGTGTCGGGAAGACCCAGTACTTC.

The sample holds many counts of this clonotype. This rearrangement joins TRBV18 to TRBJ2-7; 10 bases agree with TRBD1. CDR1 is KGHSH and CDR2 is LQKENI in the germline V gene. V gave up 3 bases and J gave up 4 bases; unmatched junction bases: 6. The CDR3 loop spans 15 amino acids. CDR3 loop: CASSPVDRGQYEQYF. The CDR3 DNA is TGTGCCAGCTCACCTGTCGACAGGGGGCAATACGAGCAGTACTTC.

This clonotype was seen ten or more times. The rearrangement links TRBV20-1 to TRBJ1-5; 8 nucleotides agree with TRBD1. V trimming: 3 bases; J trimming: 8 bases; junction bases outside the gene matches: 12. The CDR3 has 15 residues. Per germline, CDR1 DFQATT and CDR2 SNEGSKA (reference sequence). The CDR3 reads CSARGTGGDIEPQHF. Here the CDR3 DNA reads TGCAGTGCTAGGGGAACAGGGGGTGATATTGAGCCCCAGCATTTT.

Many counts were recorded for this clonotype. The J gene is TRBJ2-7, the V gene TRBV12-3 or TRBV12-4, with D possibly being TRBD2 (5 bases). The CDR3 runs 17 residues. Trimming took off 1 base at V and 3 bases at J, with 19 bases between the two ends. This CDR3 is CASSLVGRRTGNYEQYF. CDR3 coding DNA: TGTGCCAGCAGTTTAGTAGGTCGGAGGACGGGCAACTACGAGCAGTACTTC.

This clonotype was picked up many times. The chain recombines TRBV24-1 with TRBJ1-2; D not certain. The V and J ends lost 6 bases and 8 bases respectively, with 18 bases between them. Per the germline V gene, CDR1 is KGHDR and CDR2 is SFDVKD. The CDR3 totals 14 residues. The chain's CDR3 is CATSSPSRGYGYTF. The CDR3 DNA sequence: TGTGCCACCAGTTCCCCATCTCGGGGATACGGCTACACCTTC.

Many counts were recorded for this clonotype. The chain is built from TRBV2 and TRBJ2-1, with 14 positions matching TRBD2. With 4 bases clipped from V and 5 bases from J, the junction kept 1 base outside the gene matches. Looked up from germline, CDR1 is SNHLY and CDR2 is FYNNEI. This CDR3 spans 15 amino acids. The CDR3 DNA reads as TGTGCCAGCAGTGGACTAGCGGGAGGGGACAATGAGCAGTTCTTC. Protein: CASSGLAGGDNEQFF.

This clonotype was observed many times. The gene calls are TRBV25-1 and TRBJ2-3; D may correspond to TRBD1 or TRBD2 (5 bases each). The CDR3 extends over 14 amino acids. Trimming pared 5 bases from V and 3 bases from J, leaving 12 bases between. Germline CDR1 is MGHDK and CDR2 is SYGVNS. Here the CDR3 DNA reads TGTGCCAGCAGTCGAGGGGCAGGGACAGATACGCAGTATTTT. This sequence encodes CASSRGAGTDTQYF.

Only a few counts were recorded for this clonotype. V and J are TRBV6-5 and TRBJ2-7, with TRBD2 identical over 11 bases. The CDR3 length is 14 residues. V lost 6 bases and J lost 8; bases outside the gene matches: 9. CDR1 is MNHEY and CDR2 is SVGAGI in the germline V gene. The CDR3 DNA follows: TGTGCCAGCAGCCGGGGACTAGCGGCTAACCAGCAGTACTTC. Its protein is CASSRGLAANQQYF.

This clonotype was observed at least ten times. The CDR3 coding sequence is TGTGCCAGCAAAGGGACAGGGACCCAGCATTTT. This translates into CASKGTGTQHF. V usage is TRBV12-3 or TRBV12-4 and J usage is TRBJ1-5; 9 positions match TRBD1. V gave up 7 bases and J gave up 11 bases; unmatched junction bases: 3. The CDR3 has 11 residues.

V usage is TRBV20-1 and J usage is TRBJ2-3, with 8 bases fitting TRBD1. The trim removed 8 bases at V and 0 bases at J, leaving 4 bases unmatched. CDR1 and CDR2 (germline): DFQATT, SNEGSKA (reference sequence). CDR3 length: 13 amino acids. CDR3 sequence reads: CSTGQGSTDTQYF. CDR3 sequence (DNA): TGCAGTACCGGACAGGGAAGCACAGATACGCAGTATTTT.

This clonotype was seen a few times. The rearrangement links TRBV20-1 to TRBJ2-1, with 8 bases identical to TRBD2. The junction had 7 bases not matched to a gene; V was cut back by 6 bases and J by 9 bases. The CDR3 has 12 residues. CDR1 DFQATT and CDR2 SNEGSKA come from the germline V gene (reference sequence). This chain's CDR3 is CSATGLAAEQFF. The CDR3 DNA sequence: TGCAGTGCCACAGGACTAGCCGCTGAGCAGTTCTTC.

This clonotype was counted many times. In DNA form, the CDR3 reads TGCGCCAGCAGCTTGGAGGATGGTTATGGCTACACCTTC. This sequence encodes CASSLEDGYGYTF. This sequence joins TRBV5-1 and TRBJ1-2; D ambiguous. The V end lost 0 bases, the J end lost 5 bases, and 8 bases lay between the germline ends. This CDR3 region has 13 residues. Germline loops: CDR1 SGHRS, CDR2 YFSETQ.

This clonotype occurred many times. The chain links TRBV7-3 to TRBJ2-7, with a weak D call TRBD2 (5 bases). CDR3 length equals 13 residues. Germline loops: CDR1 SGHTA, CDR2 FQGTGA. V lost 4 bases and J lost 4, with 11 bases in between. This CDR3 reads CASSSGITYEQYF. DNA for the CDR3: TGTGCCAGCAGCTCCGGGATCACTTACGAGCAGTACTTC.

This clonotype was observed at least ten times. The rearrangement links TRBV7-9 to TRBJ2-2; D is perhaps TRBD2 (6 bases). Germline CDR1 is SEHNR and CDR2 is FQNEAQ (reference sequence). Trimming shortened V by 5 bases and J by 6 bases, and 16 bases separated the two germline ends. The CDR3 spans 15 residues. CDR3: CASSRLGLHSGELFF. The CDR3 DNA sequence: TGTGCCAGCAGCCGGCTGGGACTCCATTCCGGGGAGCTGTTTTTT.

This clonotype has ten or more counts. CDR3 sequence (DNA): TGCAGTGCTAGCCGTGCGGGGGGGACCACAGATACGCAGTATTTT. It is translated as CSASRAGGTTDTQYF. The V and J genes are TRBV20-1 and TRBJ2-3; 9 bases fit TRBD2. Germline loops: CDR1 DFQATT, CDR2 SNEGSKA (reference sequence). With V trimmed by 3 bases and J by 2 bases, 6 bases remained unmatched. The CDR3 totals 15 residues.

This clonotype came up many times. CDR3 loop: CASSSETPDTQYF. DNA for the CDR3: TGCGCCAGCAGCTCGGAGACTCCAGATACGCAGTATTTT. The V call is TRBV5-1, the J call TRBJ2-3; D unclear. This CDR3 contains 13 residues. Trimming left V 3 bases short and J 4 bases short, with 9 bases between. The germline CDR1 and CDR2 sequences are SGHRS and YFSETQ.

This clonotype was recorded at least ten times. The V call is TRBV6-5, the J call TRBJ2-7, with 8 bases aligning to TRBD2. The CDR3 has 15 amino acids. After removal of 6 bases from V and 4 bases from J, the junction contained 11 bases not matched to a gene. From germline, CDR1 is MNHEY and CDR2 SVGAGI. CDR3 sequence: CASSFSGRGGYEQYF. CDR3 coding DNA: TGTGCCAGCAGCTTCTCTGGCCGGGGGGGATACGAGCAGTACTTC.

This clonotype was seen at least ten times. The chain combines TRBV12-3 or TRBV12-4 with TRBJ2-5, with 13 bases aligning to TRBD2. This CDR3 contains 14 residues. The ends lost 6 bases at V and 9 bases at J; junction bases unmatched: 7. In DNA form, the CDR3 reads TGTGCCAGCAGACCCGGACTAGCGGGAGTGTCCCAGTACTTC. Translating it yields CASRPGLAGVSQYF.

As regards this clonotype: Given a much more abundant clone one base away, this may be a read error. The chain uses TRBV5-1 and TRBJ2-2; 7 positions match TRBD1. V dropped 1 base and J dropped 2; count of bases not matched to a gene: 8. The CDR3 extends over 17 amino acids. Germline CDR1 SGHRS, CDR2 YFSETQ. The CDR3 sequence: CASSLMPGTENTGELFF. The CDR3, as DNA: TGCGCCAGCAGCTTGATGCCCGGGACAGAAAACACCGGGGAGCTGTTTTTT.

This clonotype was seen at least ten times. This rearrangement joins TRBV12-3 or TRBV12-4 to TRBJ1-2, with 8 positions matching TRBD1. The J segment lost 4 bases and the V segment lost 2 bases, leaving 12 bases of the junction unmatched. The CDR3 loop spans 17 amino acids. The CDR3 DNA reads as TGTGCCAGCAGTTTATTAGGACAGGGTGGGGACGCCTATGGCTACACCTTC. It encodes CASSLLGQGGDAYGYTF.

This clonotype was counted many times. The chain combines TRBV7-9 with TRBJ2-5, with 9 bases lining up with TRBD1. The CDR3 covers 15 residues. V dropped 5 bases and J dropped 5; count of bases not matched to a gene: 9. Germline CDR1 SEHNR, CDR2 FQNEAQ (reference sequence). The CDR3 loop is CASSISTGGSETQYF. The CDR3 DNA sequence: TGTGCCAGCAGCATCTCGACAGGGGGGAGCGAGACCCAGTACTTC.